This T cell receptor beta chain originates from a study of cytomegalovirus exposure and HLA in healthy donors. Study-wide points: Analysis performed later showed TCR beta chains linked to HLA being more clonally expanded than equally common others.

The germline gives CDR1 SGDLS, CDR2 YYNGEE. V lost 3 bases, J lost 3 bases, and 9 bases lay in between. The CDR3 loop spans 13 amino acids. It was healthy bone marrow donors who served as donors. A multiplex PCR was run with 60 Vbeta primers and 13 Jbeta primers. Using immunoSEQ multiplex PCR, the repertoire was profiled, and TCRdb retains in-frame clones only, with some absent. The profile shows about 150,000 clones, 55% to 80% of them singletons. As regards this clone: The antigen remains undetermined.

Sequenced: PBMCs. The chain couples TRBV9 to TRBJ1-2, with TRBD1 as a possible D gene (5 bases). This sequence was found in a woman aged 55 to 70 in good health and CMV-seropositive. The CDR3: CASSGKQDYGYTF. CDR3 nucleotides: TGTGCCAGCAGCGGTAAACAGGACTATGGCTACACCTTC.